The table lists the clone carrying this T cell receptor (beta chain) with many counts. Its specificity is not known. Healthy individuals of Caucasian origin from Russia, aged roughly 6 to 100, served as donors. A second PCR, run for roughly 7 to 12 cycles, used a sample-barcoded 5' primer plus a J-beta primer mix. Each of the samples gave a minimum of 3 million paired-end reads that contained CDR3. TCRdb independently ran MiXCR on the 5' RACE reads; one entry per CDR3 protein. The sample has about 840,000 distinct CDR3 sequences, almost 30% seen once. These data belong to a study of blood T cells in healthy people across ages. Study conclusions and caveats: Since the PBMCs were unsorted, naive and antigen-experienced cells could not be conclusively compared.

The sample was also linked to a second study, of T cells of mothers and their children.

Sequenced sample: blood. The TCR was taken from a woman in her 40s in good health.

The CDR3 DNA follows: TGTGCCAGCAGTTTAGGCAGGGCGTCTCCTAACGAGCAGTACTTC. This translates into CASSLGRASPNEQYF. The V gene is TRBV27, the J gene TRBJ2-7, with D tentatively TRBD1 (5 bases). The V end was cut by 2 bases, the J end by 5 bases, with 16 bases between. Germline CDR1 MNHEY, CDR2 SMNVEV (reference sequence). The CDR3 spans 15 residues.